The 9 T cell receptor beta chains in this list originate from one sample, sequenced in a study of technical replicates of blood from a few donors (dated by TCRdb to the late 2010s). The library was generated by the immunoSEQ multiplex PCR assay. Sourced from immuneACCESS, this table was stored by TCRdb with only in-frame sequences that have V and J called. A share of the clones is absent; for the studies checked, an unresolved V gene accounts for under half, and the remainder has no known explanation. For this sample the table gives fewer than 60,000 clones, of which about 96% were detected only once. Together, the top ten hold about 3% of the sample. Sequencing input: PBMCs. These TCRs come from a human donor in good health. Some clones in this sample may be carry-over from other donors' samples.

V is TRBV7-8 and J is TRBJ2-5; TRBD2 aligns across 7 bases. With V trimmed by 5 bases and J by 1 base, 7 bases remained unmatched. The germline gives CDR1 SGHVS, CDR2 FQNEAQ. This CDR3 region has 15 residues. The CDR3 loop reads CASSGEREAQETQYF. In DNA form, the CDR3 reads TGTGCCAGCAGCGGAGAACGGGAGGCCCAAGAGACCCAGTACTTC.

The chain combines TRBV2 with TRBJ2-1; D perhaps matches TRBD1 (5 bases). The V end lost 3 bases, the J end lost 7 bases, and 16 bases lay between the germline ends. Germline loops: CDR1 SNHLY, CDR2 FYNNEI. CDR3 length: 15 amino acids. The CDR3 region has the DNA TGTGCCAGCAGTGACCTAGTAGGGGTAGGGAATGAGCAGTTCTTC. It encodes CASSDLVGVGNEQFF.

This clone has only one observation. The chain employs TRBV2 and TRBJ2-3, with TRBD2 matching over 14 bases. CDR3 length: 16 residues. J gave up 2 bases and V 4 bases, and 2 bases lay outside the gene matches. CDR1 SNHLY and CDR2 FYNNEI come from the germline V gene. The CDR3: CASSGTSGGYTDTQYF. CDR3 DNA sequence: TGTGCCAGCAGTGGGACTAGCGGGGGGTACACAGATACGCAGTATTTT.

The chain has TRBV9 and TRBJ2-2; the match to TRBD2 covers 8 bases. CDR1 is SGDLS and CDR2 is YYNGEE in the germline V gene. There are 15 residues in the CDR3. The V gene end was trimmed by 3 bases and the J gene end by 3 bases; junction bases not matched to a gene: 4. The CDR3 reads CASSDGTSYTGELFF. The CDR3 DNA reads TGTGCCAGCAGCGACGGGACTAGTTACACCGGGGAGCTGTTTTTT.

The chain couples TRBV20-1 to TRBJ2-1; D is ambiguous. The CDR3 covers 10 residues. V was pared by 6 bases and J by 3 bases, with 3 bases between. Germline V gene data show CDR1 as DFQATT and CDR2 as SNEGSKA (reference sequence). This chain's CDR3 is CSAFYNEQFF. For the CDR3, the DNA is TGCAGTGCCTTCTACAATGAGCAGTTCTTC.

The V call is TRBV2, the J call TRBJ1-2; D is ambiguous. V lost 0 bases, J lost 6 bases, and 17 bases lay in between. From germline, CDR1 is SNHLY and CDR2 FYNNEI. The CDR3 spans 16 residues. As DNA, the CDR3 is TGTGCCAGCAGTGAAGCAGTATGGGAGGTTGGGGATGGCTACACCTTC. It encodes CASSEAVWEVGDGYTF. The full variable domain, in which reference TRBV2 and TRBJ1-2 provide the parts outside the CDR3, is EPEVTQTPSHQVTQMGQEVILRCVPISNHLYFYWYRQILGQKVEFLVSFYNNEISEKSEIFDDQFSVERPDGSNFTLKIRSTKLEDSAMYFCASSEAVWEVGDGYTFGSGTRLTVV.

The V call is TRBV5-4, the J call TRBJ2-7, with TRBD2 matching 8 bases. This CDR3 is 13 amino acids long. Germline CDR1 SGHNT, CDR2 YYREEE (reference sequence). With 7 bases clipped from V and 4 bases from J, the junction kept 7 bases outside the gene matches. The CDR3 is CASSGGVGYEQYF. The CDR3, as DNA: TGTGCCAGCTCCGGGGGGGTGGGGTACGAGCAGTACTTC.

The chain has TRBV2 and TRBJ2-1; D gene ambiguous. Trimming shortened V by 3 bases and J by 14 bases, and 11 bases separated the two germline ends. The CDR3 is made up of 11 amino acids. Germline V gene lookup returns CDR1 SNHLY and CDR2 FYNNEI. CDR3 loop: CASSDGSYKFF. The CDR3 region has the DNA TGTGCCAGCAGTGATGGCTCTTATAAGTTCTTC.

The rearrangement uses TRBV4-1 and TRBJ2-7; 12 bases map to TRBD1. CDR3 size: 14 residues. Germline trimming cut 4 bases from V and 7 bases from J; bases unmatched to any gene: 5. CDR1 is MGHRA and CDR2 is YSYEKL in the germline V gene. The CDR3 DNA follows: TGCGCCAGCAGCCCGGGACAGGGGGCGCAGGAGCAGTACTTC. Protein sequence: CASSPGQGAQEQYF.